This T cell receptor (beta chain) was captured in a study of human T cells and chemical hapten exposure. Turning to the study itself: Minor pooled library volume differences mainly drove per-sample TCR yield variation.

Germline assignment: CDR1 SGHTA and CDR2 FQGNSA. The CDR3 totals 14 residues. V lost 2 bases to trimming and J lost 5 bases, with 10 bases between them. The time point denotes: pre-sensitization, week 0. As for treatment: therapeutic diphenylcyclopropenone sensitization with weekly scalp DPC. Donors were 18 to 70-year-old alopecia patients suitable for DPC. Each CDR3 protein is one row after TCRdb ran MiXCR on the RACE reads. The data hold about 270,000 distinct CDR3 sequences, with just under 8% observed a single time. The chain links TRBV7-2 to TRBJ1-5; D gene ambiguous. The source material was whole blood, sampled in connection with sensitization to the hapten diphenylcyclopropenone (DPC). This TCR was sampled from a young man with alopecia areata. Some clones in this sample may be carry-over from other donors' samples. CDR3 nucleotides: TGTGCCAGCAGCTTAACGGCTTACGATCAGCCCCAGCATTTT. Its translation: CASSLTAYDQPQHF.